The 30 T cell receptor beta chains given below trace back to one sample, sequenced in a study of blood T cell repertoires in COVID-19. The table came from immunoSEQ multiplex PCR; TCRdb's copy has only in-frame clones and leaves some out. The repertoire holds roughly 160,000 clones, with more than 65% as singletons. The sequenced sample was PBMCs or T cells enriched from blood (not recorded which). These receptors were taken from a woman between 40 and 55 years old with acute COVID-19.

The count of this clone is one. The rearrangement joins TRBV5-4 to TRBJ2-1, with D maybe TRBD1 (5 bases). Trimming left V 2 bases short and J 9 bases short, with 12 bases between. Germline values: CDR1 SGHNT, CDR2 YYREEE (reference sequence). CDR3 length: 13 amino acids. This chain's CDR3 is CASSFPGKREQFF. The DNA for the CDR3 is TGTGCCAGCAGCTTCCCAGGGAAACGTGAGCAGTTCTTC.

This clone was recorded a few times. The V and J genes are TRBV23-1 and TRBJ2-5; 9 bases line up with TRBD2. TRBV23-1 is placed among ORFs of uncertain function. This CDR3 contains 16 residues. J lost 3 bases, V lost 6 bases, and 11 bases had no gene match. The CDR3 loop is CASSRYLAGQKETQYF. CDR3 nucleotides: TGCGCCAGCAGCCGGTACCTAGCGGGACAGAAAGAGACCCAGTACTTC.

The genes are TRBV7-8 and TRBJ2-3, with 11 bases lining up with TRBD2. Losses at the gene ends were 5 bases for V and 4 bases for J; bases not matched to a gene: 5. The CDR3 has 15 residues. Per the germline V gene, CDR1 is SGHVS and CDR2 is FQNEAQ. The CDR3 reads CASSHSGRVSDTQYF. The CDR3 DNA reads TGTGCCAGCAGCCATAGCGGGAGGGTCTCAGATACGCAGTATTTT.

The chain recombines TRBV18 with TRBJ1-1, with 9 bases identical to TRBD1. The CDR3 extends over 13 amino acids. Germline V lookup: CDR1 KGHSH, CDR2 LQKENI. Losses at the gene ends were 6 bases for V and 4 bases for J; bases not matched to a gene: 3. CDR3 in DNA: TGTGCCAGCTCGACAGGGGGTTTCACTGAAGCTTTCTTT. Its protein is CASSTGGFTEAFF.

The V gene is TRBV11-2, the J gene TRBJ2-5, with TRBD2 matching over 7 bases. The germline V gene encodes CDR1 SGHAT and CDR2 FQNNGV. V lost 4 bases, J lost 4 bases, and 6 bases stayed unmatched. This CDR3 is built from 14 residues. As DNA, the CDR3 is TGTGCCAGCAGCTCGCCGGGACTATCAGAGACCCAGTACTTC. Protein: CASSSPGLSETQYF.

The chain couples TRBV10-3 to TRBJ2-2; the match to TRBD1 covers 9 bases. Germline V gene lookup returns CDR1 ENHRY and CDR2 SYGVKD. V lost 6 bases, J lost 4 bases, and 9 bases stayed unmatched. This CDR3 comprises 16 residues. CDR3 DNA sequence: TGTGCCATCAGCCGCACAGGGGGCCCTCTCACCGGGGAGCTGTTTTTT. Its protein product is CAISRTGGPLTGELFF.

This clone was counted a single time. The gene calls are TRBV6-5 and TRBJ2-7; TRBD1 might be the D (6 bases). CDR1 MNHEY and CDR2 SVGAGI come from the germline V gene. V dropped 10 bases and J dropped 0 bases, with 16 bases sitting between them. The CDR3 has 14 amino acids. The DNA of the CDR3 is TGTGCCACCTACGACAGGACGACCTCCTACGAGCAGTACTTC. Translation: CATYDRTTSYEQYF.

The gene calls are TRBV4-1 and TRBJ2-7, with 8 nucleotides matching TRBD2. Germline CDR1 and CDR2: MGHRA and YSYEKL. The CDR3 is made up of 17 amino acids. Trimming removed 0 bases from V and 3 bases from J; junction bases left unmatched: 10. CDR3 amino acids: CASSQDWGTSGYYEQYF. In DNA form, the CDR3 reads TGCGCCAGCAGCCAAGATTGGGGCACTAGCGGATACTACGAGCAGTACTTC.

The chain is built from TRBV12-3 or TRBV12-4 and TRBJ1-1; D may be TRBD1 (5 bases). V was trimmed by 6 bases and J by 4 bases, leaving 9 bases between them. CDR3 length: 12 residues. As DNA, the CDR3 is TGTGCCAGCAGCCAGGGATCCACTGAAGCTTTCTTT. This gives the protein CASSQGSTEAFF.

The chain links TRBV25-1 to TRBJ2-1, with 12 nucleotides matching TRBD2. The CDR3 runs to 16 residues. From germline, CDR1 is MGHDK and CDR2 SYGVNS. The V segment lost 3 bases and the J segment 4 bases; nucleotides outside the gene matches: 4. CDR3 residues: CASSDRGLAGYNEQFF. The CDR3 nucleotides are TGTGCCAGCAGTGACCGCGGACTAGCGGGGTACAATGAGCAGTTCTTC.

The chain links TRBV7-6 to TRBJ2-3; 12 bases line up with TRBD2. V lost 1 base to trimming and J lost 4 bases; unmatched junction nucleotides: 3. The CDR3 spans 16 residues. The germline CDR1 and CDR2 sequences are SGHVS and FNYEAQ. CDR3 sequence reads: CASSLGLAGGADTQYF. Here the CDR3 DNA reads TGTGCCAGCAGCTTAGGCCTAGCGGGAGGGGCAGATACGCAGTATTTT.

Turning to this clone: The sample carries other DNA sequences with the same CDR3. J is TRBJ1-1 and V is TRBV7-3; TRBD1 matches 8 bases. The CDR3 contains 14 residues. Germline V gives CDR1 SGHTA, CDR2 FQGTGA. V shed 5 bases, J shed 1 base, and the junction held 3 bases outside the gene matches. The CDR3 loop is CASSLTGGNTEAFF. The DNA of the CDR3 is TGTGCCAGCAGCCTCACAGGGGGGAACACTGAAGCTTTCTTT.

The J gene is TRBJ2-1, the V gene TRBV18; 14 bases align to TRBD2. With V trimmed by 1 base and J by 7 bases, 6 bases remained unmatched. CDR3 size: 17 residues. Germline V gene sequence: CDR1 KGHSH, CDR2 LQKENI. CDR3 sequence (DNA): TGTGCCAGCTCACCACTCGCGACTAGCGGGAGGGAAAATGAGCAGTTCTTC. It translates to CASSPLATSGRENEQFF.

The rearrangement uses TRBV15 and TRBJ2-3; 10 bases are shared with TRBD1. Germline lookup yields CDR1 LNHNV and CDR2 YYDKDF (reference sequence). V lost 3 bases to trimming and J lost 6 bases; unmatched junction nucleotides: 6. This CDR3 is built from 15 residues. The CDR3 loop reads CATSSEDRGWDTQYF. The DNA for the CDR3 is TGTGCCACCAGCAGTGAGGACAGGGGGTGGGATACGCAGTATTTT. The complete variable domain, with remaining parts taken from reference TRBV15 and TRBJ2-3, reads DAMVIQNPRYQVTQFGKPVTLSCSQTLNHNVMYWYQQKSSQAPKLLFHYYDKDFNNEADTPDNFQSRRPNTSFCFLDIRSPGLGDTAMYLCATSSEDRGWDTQYFGPGTRLTVL.

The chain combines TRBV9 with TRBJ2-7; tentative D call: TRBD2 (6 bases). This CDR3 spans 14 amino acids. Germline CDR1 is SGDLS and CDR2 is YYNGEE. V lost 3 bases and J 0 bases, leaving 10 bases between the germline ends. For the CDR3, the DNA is TGTGCCAGCAGCGCCGGAGGGTTCTCCTACGAGCAGTACTTC. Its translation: CASSAGGFSYEQYF.

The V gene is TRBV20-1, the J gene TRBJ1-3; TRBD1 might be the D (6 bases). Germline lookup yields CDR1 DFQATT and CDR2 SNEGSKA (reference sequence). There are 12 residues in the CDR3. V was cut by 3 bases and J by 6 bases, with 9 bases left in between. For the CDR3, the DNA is TGCAGTGCTAGTTTGGGGGCAAACACCATATATTTT. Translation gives CSASLGANTIYF.

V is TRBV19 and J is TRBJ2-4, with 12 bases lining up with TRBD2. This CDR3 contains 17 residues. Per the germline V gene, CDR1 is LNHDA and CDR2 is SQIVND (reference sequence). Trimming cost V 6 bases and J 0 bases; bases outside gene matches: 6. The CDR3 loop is CASSQLAGGLAKNIQYF. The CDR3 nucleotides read TGTGCCAGTAGCCAACTAGCGGGAGGACTAGCCAAAAACATTCAGTACTTC.

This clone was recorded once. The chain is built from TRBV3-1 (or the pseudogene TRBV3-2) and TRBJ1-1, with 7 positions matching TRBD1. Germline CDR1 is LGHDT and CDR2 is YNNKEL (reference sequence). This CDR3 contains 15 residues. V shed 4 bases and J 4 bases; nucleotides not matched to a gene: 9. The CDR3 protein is CASSRLQGPGTEAFF. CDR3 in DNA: TGTGCCAGCAGCCGCCTACAGGGGCCGGGCACTGAAGCTTTCTTT.

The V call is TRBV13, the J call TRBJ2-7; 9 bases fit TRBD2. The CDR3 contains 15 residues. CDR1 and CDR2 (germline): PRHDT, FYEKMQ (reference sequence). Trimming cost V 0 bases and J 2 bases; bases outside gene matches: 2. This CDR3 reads CASSLGGGRAYEQYF. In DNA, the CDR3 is TGTGCCAGCAGCTTAGGTGGCGGGAGGGCCTACGAGCAGTACTTC.

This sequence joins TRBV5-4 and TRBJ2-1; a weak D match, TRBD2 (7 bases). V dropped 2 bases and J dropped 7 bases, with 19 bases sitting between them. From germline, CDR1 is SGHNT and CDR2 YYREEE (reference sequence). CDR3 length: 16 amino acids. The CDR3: CASSFIGGRGSNEQFF. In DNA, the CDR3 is TGTGCCAGCAGCTTTATCGGGGGGCGCGGGAGTAATGAGCAGTTCTTC.

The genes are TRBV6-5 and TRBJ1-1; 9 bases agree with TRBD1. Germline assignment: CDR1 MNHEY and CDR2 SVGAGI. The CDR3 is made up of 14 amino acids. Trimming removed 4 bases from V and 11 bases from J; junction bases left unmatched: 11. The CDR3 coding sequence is TGTGCCAGCAGTTCCCCGACAGGGGGGGTGCGGGCTTTCTTT. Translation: CASSSPTGGVRAFF.

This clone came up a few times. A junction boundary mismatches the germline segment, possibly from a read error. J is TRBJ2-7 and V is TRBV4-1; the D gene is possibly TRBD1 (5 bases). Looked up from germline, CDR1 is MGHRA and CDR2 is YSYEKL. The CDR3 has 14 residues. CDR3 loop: CASSQDTLWGGKSF. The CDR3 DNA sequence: TGCGCCAGCAGCCAAGATACCCTTTGGGGCGGCAAATCCTTC.

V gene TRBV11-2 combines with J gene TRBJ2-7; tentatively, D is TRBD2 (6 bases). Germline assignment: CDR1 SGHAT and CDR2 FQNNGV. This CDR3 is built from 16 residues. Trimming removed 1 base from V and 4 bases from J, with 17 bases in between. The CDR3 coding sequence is TGTGCCAGCAGCTTAGCCCTTGGGGGGAAGCGTTACGAGCAGTACTTC. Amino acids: CASSLALGGKRYEQYF.

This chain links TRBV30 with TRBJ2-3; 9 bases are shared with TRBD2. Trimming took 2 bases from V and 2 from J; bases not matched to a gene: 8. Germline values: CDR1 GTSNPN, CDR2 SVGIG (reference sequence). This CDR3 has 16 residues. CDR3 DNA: TGTGCCTGGAGTCCGGGGACTAGCTCTTTCACAGATACGCAGTATTTT. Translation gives CAWSPGTSSFTDTQYF.

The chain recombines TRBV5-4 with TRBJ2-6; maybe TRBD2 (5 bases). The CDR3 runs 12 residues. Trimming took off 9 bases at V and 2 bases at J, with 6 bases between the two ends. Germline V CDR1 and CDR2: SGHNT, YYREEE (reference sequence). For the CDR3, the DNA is TGTGCCATCGGGACTGGGGCCAACGTCCTGACTTTC. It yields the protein CAIGTGANVLTF.

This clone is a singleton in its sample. CDR3 DNA sequence: TGCAGTGCTAGTCCTCCGGGACTAGGAGGGAATGAGCAGTTCTTC. Amino acids: CSASPPGLGGNEQFF. The genes are TRBV20-1 and TRBJ2-1; 8 bases align to TRBD2. CDR1 and CDR2 from the germline V gene are DFQATT and SNEGSKA (reference sequence). J gave up 7 bases and V 3 bases, and 11 bases lay outside the gene matches. The CDR3 length is 15 residues.

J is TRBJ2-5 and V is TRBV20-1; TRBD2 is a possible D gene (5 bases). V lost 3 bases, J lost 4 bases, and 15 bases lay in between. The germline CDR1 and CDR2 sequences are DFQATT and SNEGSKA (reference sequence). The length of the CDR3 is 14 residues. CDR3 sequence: CSASKLGSIETQYF. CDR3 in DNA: TGCAGTGCTAGTAAACTGGGGAGTATAGAGACCCAGTACTTC.

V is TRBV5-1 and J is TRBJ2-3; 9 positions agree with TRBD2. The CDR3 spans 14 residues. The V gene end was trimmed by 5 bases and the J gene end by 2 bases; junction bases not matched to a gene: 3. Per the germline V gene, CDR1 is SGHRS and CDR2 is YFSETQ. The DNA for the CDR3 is TGCGCCAGCAGGGCGGGAGGGGACACAGATACGCAGTATTTT. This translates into CASRAGGDTDTQYF.

The chain's CDR3 is CASSGVGLAFNEQFF. CDR3 nucleotides: TGTGCCAGCAGTGGAGTGGGACTAGCGTTCAATGAGCAGTTCTTC. The chain recombines TRBV28 with TRBJ2-1; 10 nucleotides line up with TRBD2. Per the germline V gene, CDR1 is MDHEN and CDR2 is SYDVKM. There are 15 residues in the CDR3. Losses at the gene ends were 5 bases for V and 6 bases for J; bases not matched to a gene: 7.

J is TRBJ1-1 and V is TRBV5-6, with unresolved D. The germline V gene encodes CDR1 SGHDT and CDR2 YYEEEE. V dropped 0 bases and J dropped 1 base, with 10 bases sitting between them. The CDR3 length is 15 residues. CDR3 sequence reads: CASSLGPRKNTEAFF. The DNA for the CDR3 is TGTGCCAGCAGCTTGGGTCCGCGGAAGAACACTGAAGCTTTCTTT.